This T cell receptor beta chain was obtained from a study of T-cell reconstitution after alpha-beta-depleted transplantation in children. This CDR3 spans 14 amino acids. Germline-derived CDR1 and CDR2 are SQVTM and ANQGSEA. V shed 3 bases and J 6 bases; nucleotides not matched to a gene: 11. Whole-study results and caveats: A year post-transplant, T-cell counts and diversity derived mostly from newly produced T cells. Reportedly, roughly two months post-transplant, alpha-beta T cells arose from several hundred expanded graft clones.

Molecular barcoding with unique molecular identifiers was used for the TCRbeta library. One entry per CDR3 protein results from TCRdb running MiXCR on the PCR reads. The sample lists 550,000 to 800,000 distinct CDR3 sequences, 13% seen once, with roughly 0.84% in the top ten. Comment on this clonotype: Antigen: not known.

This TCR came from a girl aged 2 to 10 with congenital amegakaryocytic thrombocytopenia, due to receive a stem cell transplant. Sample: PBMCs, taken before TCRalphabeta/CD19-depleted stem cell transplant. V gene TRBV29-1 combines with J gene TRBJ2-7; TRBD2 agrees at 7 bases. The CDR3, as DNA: TGCAGCGTTGACGTGCCAGCGGGATCTTGCGAGCAGTACTTC. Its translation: CSVDVPAGSCEQYF.